This T cell receptor beta chain stems from a study of cytomegalovirus exposure and HLA in healthy donors. Background on the study: There were 117 million unique TCR beta sequences, drawn from about 180 million T cells, in an earlier analysis. Study findings and constraints: Using the classifier, cytomegalovirus status was reportedly diagnosed with high specificity and sensitivity. Several V segments, TRBV6-2 and TRBV6-3 among them, could not be told apart and were dropped.

Between the trimmed V and J ends, which lost 0 bases and 5 bases, there was a span of 13 bases. The CDR3 loop spans 16 amino acids. Germline V gives CDR1 LNHNV, CDR2 YYDKDF (reference sequence). Comment on this clone: Its antigen is undetermined.

PCR used 60 Vbeta primers and 13 Jbeta primers. Data came from immunoSEQ multiplex PCR; TCRdb stores just in-frame clones and leaves some out. There are some 96,000 clones in the sample; 78% occur only once, and 0.76% lies in the top ten. The clonotype comes from a woman between 55 and 75 years old in good health and CMV-seronegative. V usage is TRBV15 and J usage is TRBJ1-4; a weak D match, TRBD1 (6 bases). Sequencing was performed on PBMCs. CDR3 loop: CATSRDQGRGNEKLFF. The CDR3, as DNA: TGTGCCACCAGCAGAGATCAGGGAAGGGGGAATGAAAAACTGTTTTTT.